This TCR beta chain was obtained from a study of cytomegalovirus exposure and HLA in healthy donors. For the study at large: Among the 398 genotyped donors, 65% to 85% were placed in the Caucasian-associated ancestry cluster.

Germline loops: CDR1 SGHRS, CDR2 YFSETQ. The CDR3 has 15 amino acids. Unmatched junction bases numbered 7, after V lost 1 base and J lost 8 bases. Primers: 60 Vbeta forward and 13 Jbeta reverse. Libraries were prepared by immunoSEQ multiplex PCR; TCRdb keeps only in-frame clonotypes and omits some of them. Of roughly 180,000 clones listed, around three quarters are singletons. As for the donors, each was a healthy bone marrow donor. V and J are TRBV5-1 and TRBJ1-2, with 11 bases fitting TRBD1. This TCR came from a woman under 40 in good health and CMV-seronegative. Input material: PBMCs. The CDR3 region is CASSLWDRGDGGYTF. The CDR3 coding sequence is TGCGCCAGCAGCTTGTGGGACAGGGGGGACGGCGGCTACACCTTC.